The 11 T cell receptor beta chains presented below share a single source sample, sequenced in a study of cytomegalovirus exposure and HLA in healthy donors. 60 Vbeta and 13 Jbeta primers were used in PCR. Data came from immunoSEQ multiplex PCR; TCRdb stores just in-frame clones and leaves some out. The sample table sets out some 130,000 clones. Source material: PBMCs. The receptor source for this set is a man younger than 35 in good health and CMV-seronegative.

The J gene is TRBJ1-1, the V gene TRBV7-9, with a tentative D call TRBD1 (6 bases). V lost 2 bases and J 4 bases, leaving 14 bases between the germline ends. Germline CDR1 SEHNR, CDR2 FQNEAQ (reference sequence). The CDR3 extends over 15 amino acids. The CDR3 here is CASSLTGLLGTEAFF. In DNA, the CDR3 is TGTGCCAGCAGCTTAACAGGGCTTTTGGGCACTGAAGCTTTCTTT. The complete variable domain, with remaining parts taken from reference TRBV7-9 and TRBJ1-1, reads DTGVSQNPRHKITKRGQNVTFRCDPISEHNRLYWYRQTLGQGPEFLTYFQNEAQLEKSRLLSDRFSAERPKGSFSTLEIQRTEQGDSAMYLCASSLTGLLGTEAFFGQGTRLTVV.

The chain has TRBV6-5 and TRBJ1-2, with a weak D call TRBD1 (6 bases). Germline values: CDR1 MNHEY, CDR2 SVGAGI. This CDR3 spans 13 amino acids. V lost 6 bases, J lost 4 bases, and 12 bases lay in between. CDR3 DNA: TGTGCCAGCAGCCCGGACAGAGCCTATGGCTACACCTTC. Translation: CASSPDRAYGYTF.

The chain joins TRBV28 to TRBJ2-7; TRBD2 is a possible D gene (6 bases). The CDR3 has 13 amino acids. The V gene lost 10 bases and the J gene lost 5 bases, with 18 bases spanning the gap. Germline V gene sequence: CDR1 MDHEN, CDR2 SYDVKM. This CDR3 is CATSRAGYHEQYF. Here the CDR3 DNA reads TGTGCCACAAGCCGAGCGGGTTACCACGAGCAGTACTTC.

The rearrangement joins TRBV7-2 to TRBJ2-5; the D is unclear. The DNA end lines up better with TRBJ2-7; the J call may be wrong. The length of the CDR3 is 12 residues. In germline, CDR1 is SGHTA, CDR2 FQGNSA. The CDR3: CASSAYSYEQYF. In nucleotides, the CDR3 is TGTGCCAGCAGCGCCTACTCCTACGAGCAGTACTTC.

J is TRBJ2-7 and V is TRBV7-2, with TRBD2 matching over 7 bases. The junction had 7 bases not matched to a gene; V was cut back by 5 bases and J by 0 bases. The CDR3 is 15 residues long. Germline lookup yields CDR1 SGHTA and CDR2 FQGNSA. CDR3 nucleotide sequence: TGTGCCAGCAGCATTCATGGGGGGGGCTCCTACGAGCAGTACTTC. Its protein product is CASSIHGGGSYEQYF.

The rearrangement uses TRBV7-9 and TRBJ2-3, with 7 bases identical to TRBD1. The V and J ends lost 5 bases and 2 bases, in that order; junction bases with no gene match: 7. CDR3 length: 15 residues. Germline CDR1 reads SEHNR; CDR2 reads FQNEAQ (reference sequence). The CDR3 nucleotides read TGTGCCAGCAGCCCGGGGACAGCCACCACAGATACGCAGTATTTT. Residues: CASSPGTATTDTQYF.

The chain uses TRBV7-2 and TRBJ1-1, with TRBD1 as a possible D gene (6 bases). The CDR3 loop spans 13 amino acids. V gave up 6 bases and J gave up 6 bases, with 14 bases separating them. Germline CDR1 SGHTA, CDR2 FQGNSA. The CDR3 spells CASRYPGVSEAFF. In DNA form, the CDR3 reads TGTGCCAGCAGGTATCCAGGGGTATCTGAAGCTTTCTTT.

J is TRBJ2-7 and V is TRBV11-2; 8 bases are a match to TRBD1. CDR3 length equals 13 residues. V lost 3 bases, J lost 7 bases, and 5 bases stayed unmatched. Per germline, CDR1 SGHAT and CDR2 FQNNGV. In nucleotides, the CDR3 is TGTGCCAGCAGCTTGGACAGGGAGCGGGAGCAGTACTTC. The encoded protein is CASSLDREREQYF.

The gene calls are TRBV28 and TRBJ1-5; 7 nucleotides agree with TRBD1. There are 19 residues in the CDR3. V was clipped by 1 base and J by 0 bases; unmatched bases: 12. Germline V lookup: CDR1 MDHEN, CDR2 SYDVKM. CDR3 sequence (DNA): TGTGCCAGCAGTTTATCATCGAAGACAGGGATAATTAGCAATCAGCCCCAGCATTTT. It yields the protein CASSLSSKTGIISNQPQHF.

The V call is TRBV7-2, the J call TRBJ1-2; weak D call: TRBD1 (6 bases). CDR1 and CDR2 from the germline V gene are SGHTA and FQGNSA. CDR3 length: 15 residues. V was cut by 7 bases and J by 4 bases, with 19 bases left in between. CDR3 bases: TGTGCCAGCATCCTCTCCCGGACAGTTCTCTATGGCTACACCTTC. Its translation is CASILSRTVLYGYTF.

This chain joins TRBV5-4 and TRBJ1-1; D might be TRBD1 (5 bases). V gave up 2 bases and J gave up 6 bases, with 23 bases separating them. The germline CDR1 and CDR2 sequences are SGHNT and YYREEE (reference sequence). The CDR3 contains 17 residues. The CDR3 DNA sequence: TGTGCCAGCAGCTTTGGTGGGGCCCACGGTAATTTAGCTGAAGCTTTCTTT. It translates to CASSFGGAHGNLAEAFF.